This paragraph covers one TCR beta chain sequence. The record originates from a study of blood T cell repertoires in COVID-19. Study-level background: The samples span acute and convalescent COVID-19 from the United States, Italy and Spain.

Original methodology: Amplification with reference gene primers provided the estimates of nucleated cell counts. Clones were read by immunoSEQ multiplex PCR, and TCRdb kept only the in-frame ones, dropping some. Clone size and V and J calls were adopted from that table, with D and trimming inferred from the DNA. The repertoire holds 110,000 or so clones, around 83% seen once, with about 6.1% in the top ten. CDR3 length equals 14 residues. Trimming cost V 2 bases and J 8 bases; bases outside gene matches: 3. Germline CDR1 reads SGHNT; CDR2 reads YENEEA. It was during active infection that Seattle patients were enrolled and then longitudinally followed.

This sequence joins TRBV11-3 and TRBJ2-1; 10 positions match TRBD2. This clonotype originated in a woman aged 55-75 years with COVID-19, enrolled during active disease. Sequenced: peripheral blood. The CDR3 reads CASSLSGGADEQFF. The DNA of the CDR3 is TGTGCCAGCAGCTTAAGCGGGGGGGCAGATGAGCAGTTCTTC.